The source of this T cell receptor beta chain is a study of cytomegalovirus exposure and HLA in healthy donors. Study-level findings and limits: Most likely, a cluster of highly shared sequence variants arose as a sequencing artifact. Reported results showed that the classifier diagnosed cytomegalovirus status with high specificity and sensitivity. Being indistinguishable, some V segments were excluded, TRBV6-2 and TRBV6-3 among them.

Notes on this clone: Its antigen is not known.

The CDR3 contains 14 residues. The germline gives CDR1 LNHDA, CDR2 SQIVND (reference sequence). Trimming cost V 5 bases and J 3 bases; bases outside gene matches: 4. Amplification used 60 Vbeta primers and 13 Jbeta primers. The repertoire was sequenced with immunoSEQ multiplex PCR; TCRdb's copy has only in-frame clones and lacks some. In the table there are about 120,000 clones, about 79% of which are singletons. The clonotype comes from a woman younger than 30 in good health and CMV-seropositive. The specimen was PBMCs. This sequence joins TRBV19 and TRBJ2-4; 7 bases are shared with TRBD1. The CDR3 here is CASSLDRSKNIQYF. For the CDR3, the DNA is TGTGCCAGTAGTCTGGACAGGAGCAAAAACATTCAGTACTTC.